This paragraph reports one T cell receptor beta chain. Its matching antigen is unknown. These data originate in a study of identifying expanded T cells in peripheral blood. Libraries were prepared by immunoSEQ multiplex PCR; TCRdb keeps only in-frame clonotypes and omits some of them. There are about 90,000 clones in the sample; about 86% occur only once, and roughly 5.3% lies in the top ten. Healthy donors had no documented immune events, such as infections, while sampled. Findings and caveats of the study: Differentially abundant clones: around 1.2 between replicates, 15 to 17 at about two weeks, around 20 at four. Across healthy donors, higher total template counts meant significantly greater approximately 2-week count variance.

The germline CDR1 and CDR2 sequences are MNHEY and SMNVEV (reference sequence). The CDR3 extends over 15 amino acids. Trimming took off 0 bases at V and 0 bases at J, with 8 bases between the two ends. The rearrangement joins TRBV27 to TRBJ1-1; D uncertain. This clonotype originated in a person aged 18 to 70 in good health. Sequenced material: blood. The CDR3 DNA reads TGTGCCAGCAGTTTATCGAGGGTAATGAACACTGAAGCTTTCTTT. Translated, it gives CASSLSRVMNTEAFF.